This entry concerns a single T cell receptor (beta chain). The data derive from a study of technical replicates of blood from several donors. Profiling relied on immunoSEQ multiplex PCR, and the TCRdb table lists in-frame clones only, not all of them. The sample lists under 95,000 clones, 90% to 95% occurring once. The CDR3 consists of 15 residues. V was clipped by 5 bases and J by 6 bases; unmatched bases: 6. Germline V CDR1 and CDR2: LNHDA, SQIVND (reference sequence). Sequencing was done on a sample of T cells isolated from PBMCs. The chain couples TRBV19 to TRBJ2-7; 14 bases agree with TRBD2. The origin of this receptor is a human donor in good health. Some clones in this sample may be carry-over from other donors' samples. The CDR3: CASSSGLAGVTEQYF. Written as DNA, the CDR3 is TGTGCCAGTAGTTCGGGACTAGCGGGAGTTACCGAGCAGTACTTC.